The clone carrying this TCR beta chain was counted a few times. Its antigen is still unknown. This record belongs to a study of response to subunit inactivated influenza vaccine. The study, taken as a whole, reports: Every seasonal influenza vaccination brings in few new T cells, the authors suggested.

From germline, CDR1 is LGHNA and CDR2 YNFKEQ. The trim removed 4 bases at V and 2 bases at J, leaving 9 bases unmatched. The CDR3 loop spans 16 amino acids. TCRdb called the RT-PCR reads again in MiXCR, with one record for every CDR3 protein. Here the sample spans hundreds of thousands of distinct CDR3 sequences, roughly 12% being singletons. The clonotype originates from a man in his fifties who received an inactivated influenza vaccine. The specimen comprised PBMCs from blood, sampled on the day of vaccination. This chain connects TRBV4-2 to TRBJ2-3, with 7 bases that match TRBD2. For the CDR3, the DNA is TGTGCCAGCAGCCCCACAGCGGGGATAGCCACAGATACGCAGTATTTT. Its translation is CASSPTAGIATDTQYF.